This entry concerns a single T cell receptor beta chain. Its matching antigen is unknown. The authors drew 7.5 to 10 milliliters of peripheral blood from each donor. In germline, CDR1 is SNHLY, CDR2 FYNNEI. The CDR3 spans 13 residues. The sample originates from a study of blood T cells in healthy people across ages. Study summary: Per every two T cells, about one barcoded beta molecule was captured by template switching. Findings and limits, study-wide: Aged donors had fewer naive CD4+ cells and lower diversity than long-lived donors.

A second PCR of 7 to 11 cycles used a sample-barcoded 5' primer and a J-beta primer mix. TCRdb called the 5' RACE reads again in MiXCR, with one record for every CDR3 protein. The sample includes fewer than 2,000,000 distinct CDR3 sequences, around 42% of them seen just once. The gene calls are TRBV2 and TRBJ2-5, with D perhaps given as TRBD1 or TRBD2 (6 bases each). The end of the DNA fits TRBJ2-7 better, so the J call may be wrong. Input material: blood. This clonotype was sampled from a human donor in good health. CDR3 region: CASSLTGRHEQYF. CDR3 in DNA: TGTGCCAGCAGTCTAACAGGGAGGCACGAGCAGTACTTC.